In this sample, the clone carrying this T cell receptor (beta chain) turned up a few times. Trimming took 1 base from V and 6 from J; bases not matched to a gene: 7. Per germline, CDR1 SGHVS and CDR2 FNYEAQ. This CDR3 has 16 residues. These data originate in a study of cytomegalovirus exposure and HLA in healthy donors. PCR used 60 Vbeta primers and 13 Jbeta primers. Only in-frame clones appear in the TCRdb table, and some are missing; sequencing was by immunoSEQ multiplex PCR. The table includes under 200,000 clones, over 65% detected once. Sequenced material: PBMCs. This clonotype originated in a man aged 35-49 years in good health and CMV-seropositive. The V and J genes are TRBV7-6 and TRBJ2-1, with 9 nucleotides matching TRBD2. As DNA, the CDR3 is TGTGCCAGCAGCTTAGGTAGCGGGAGCACCCTCAATGAGCAGTTCTTC. The encoded protein is CASSLGSGSTLNEQFF. Using reference TRBV7-6 and TRBJ2-1 for the parts outside the CDR3, the full variable domain is GAGVSQSPRYKVTKRGQDVALRCDPISGHVSLYWYRQALGQGPEFLTYFNYEAQQDKSGLPNDRFSAERPEGSISTLTIQRTEQRDSAMYRCASSLGSGSTLNEQFFGPGTRLTVL.